Detailed here is one TCR beta chain. Its antigen is still unknown. These donors were members of the roughly 110-subject validation cohort, a group separate from the roughly 670-subject first cohort. Measured with immunoSEQ multiplex PCR; TCRdb has only the in-frame clones, and not every one. The sample consists of more than 50,000 clones, about 93% of them appearing once. This entry comes from a study of cytomegalovirus exposure and HLA in healthy donors. Study-level findings and limits: One later analysis, an examination of the approximately 120 validation repertoires, found that first-cohort TCR clusters tended to co-occur in them. As confirmed in vitro, a few CMV-associated chains were specific for CMV antigens.

The germline V gene has CDR1 SGHKS and CDR2 YYEKEE (reference sequence). This CDR3 is built from 14 residues. V was trimmed by 0 bases and J by 4 bases, leaving 11 bases between them. This chain links TRBV5-5 with TRBJ2-7, with D possibly matching TRBD1 (6 bases). Sequenced: PBMCs. This clonotype was sampled from a man younger than 35 in good health and CMV-seronegative. The CDR3 here is CASSLDVGAYEQYF. The DNA of the CDR3 is TGTGCCAGCAGCTTGGATGTGGGGGCTTACGAGCAGTACTTC.